This T cell receptor (beta chain) was observed in a study of shared clonotypes between healthy human individuals. Study results and caveats: Across several donors, naive CD4 shared 4.5% to 6%, naive CD8 around 3.5%, memory CD4 2% to 2.5%, memory CD8 about 0.4%.

Comments on this clone: The antigen is unknown.

Splitting the CD4+ cells yielded a CD45RA+ naive subset and a CD45RA-negative memory subset. This CDR3 has 17 amino acids. CDR1 and CDR2 from the germline V gene are MDHEN and SYDVKM. With V trimmed by 6 bases and J by 4 bases, 9 bases remained unmatched. Samples underwent the assay at deep level. Only in-frame clones appear in the TCRdb table, and some are missing; sequencing was by immunoSEQ multiplex PCR. The repertoire holds 550,000 to 700,000 clones, approximately 73% seen once, with around 1.8% in the top ten. The sample comprised memory CD4+ T cells sorted from blood. Subset of the sample: CD45RA-negative fraction. The TCR sequence derives from a woman aged 30 to 39 in good health. V gene TRBV28 combines with J gene TRBJ2-3; the match to TRBD2 covers 14 bases. The CDR3, as DNA: TGTGCCAGCAGCCCGCCGATGGGACTAGCGGGAGCAGATACGCAGTATTTT. This encodes CASSPPMGLAGADTQYF.